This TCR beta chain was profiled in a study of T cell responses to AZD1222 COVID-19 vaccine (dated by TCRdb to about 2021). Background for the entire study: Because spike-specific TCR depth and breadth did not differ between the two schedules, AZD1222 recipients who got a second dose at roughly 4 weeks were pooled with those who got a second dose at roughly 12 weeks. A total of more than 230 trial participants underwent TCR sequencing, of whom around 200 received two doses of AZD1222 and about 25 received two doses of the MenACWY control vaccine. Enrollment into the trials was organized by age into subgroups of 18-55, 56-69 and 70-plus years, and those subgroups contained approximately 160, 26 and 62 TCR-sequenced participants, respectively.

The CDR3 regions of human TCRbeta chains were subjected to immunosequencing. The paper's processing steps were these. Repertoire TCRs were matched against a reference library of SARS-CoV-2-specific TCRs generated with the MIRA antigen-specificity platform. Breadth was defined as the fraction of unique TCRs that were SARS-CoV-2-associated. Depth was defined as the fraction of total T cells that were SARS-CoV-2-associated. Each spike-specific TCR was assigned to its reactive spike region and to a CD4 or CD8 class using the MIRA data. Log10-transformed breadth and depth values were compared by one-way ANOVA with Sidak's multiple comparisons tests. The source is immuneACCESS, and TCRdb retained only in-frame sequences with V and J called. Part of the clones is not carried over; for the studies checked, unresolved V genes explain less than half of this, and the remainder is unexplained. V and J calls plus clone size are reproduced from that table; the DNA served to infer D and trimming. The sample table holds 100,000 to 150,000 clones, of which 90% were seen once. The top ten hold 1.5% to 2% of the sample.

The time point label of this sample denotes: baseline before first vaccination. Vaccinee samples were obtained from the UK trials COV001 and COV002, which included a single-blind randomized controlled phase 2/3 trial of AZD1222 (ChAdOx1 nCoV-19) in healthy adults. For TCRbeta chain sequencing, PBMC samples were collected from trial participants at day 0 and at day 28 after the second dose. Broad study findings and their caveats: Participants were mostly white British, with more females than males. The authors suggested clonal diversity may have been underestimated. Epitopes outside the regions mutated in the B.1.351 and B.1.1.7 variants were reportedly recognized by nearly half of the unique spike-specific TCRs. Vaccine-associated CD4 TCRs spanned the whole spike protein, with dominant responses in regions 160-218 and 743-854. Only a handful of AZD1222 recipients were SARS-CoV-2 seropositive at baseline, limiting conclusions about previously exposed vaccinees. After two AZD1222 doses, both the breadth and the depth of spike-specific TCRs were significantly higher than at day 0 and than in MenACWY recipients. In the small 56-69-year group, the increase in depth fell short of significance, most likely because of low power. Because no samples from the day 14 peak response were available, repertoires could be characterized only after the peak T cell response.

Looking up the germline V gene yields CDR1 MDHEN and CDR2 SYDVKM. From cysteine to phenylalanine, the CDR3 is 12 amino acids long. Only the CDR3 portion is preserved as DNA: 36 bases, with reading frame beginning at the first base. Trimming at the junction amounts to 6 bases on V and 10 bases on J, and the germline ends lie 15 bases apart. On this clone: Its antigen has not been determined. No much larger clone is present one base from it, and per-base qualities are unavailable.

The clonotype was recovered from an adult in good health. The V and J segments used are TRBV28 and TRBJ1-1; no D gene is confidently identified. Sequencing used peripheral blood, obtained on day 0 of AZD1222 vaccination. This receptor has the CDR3 CASSRTRVGAFF. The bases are TGTGCCAGCAGCCGGACTAGAGTAGGAGCTTTCTTT.